This T cell receptor (beta chain) was identified in a study of blood T cell repertoires in COVID-19. Across the whole study: Spain, Italy and the United States supplied samples that represented acute and convalescent COVID-19. The cDNA or gDNA used as material had been derived from T cells, B-cell-depleted T cells, or PBMCs.

In the original workflow: From reference gene primer amplification, estimates of nucleated cell counts were derived. Here immunoSEQ multiplex PCR was the method, and the copy in TCRdb shows in-frame clones only, minus some. V and J calls and clone size are as listed in that table; D and trimming were resolved from the DNA. The repertoire has some 220,000 clones, 65% to 90% of them found once; the top ten carry around 9.5%. Trimming pared 1 base from V and 4 bases from J, leaving 13 bases between. The germline CDR1 and CDR2 sequences are SNHLY and FYNNEI. The CDR3 consists of 15 residues. V and J are TRBV2 and TRBJ1-2; possible D gene TRBD1, 5 bases. Material for sequencing was peripheral blood. This sequence was found in a man aged 45-65 years with active or convalescent COVID-19. CDR3 protein: CASSEVRVVVYGYTF. The DNA for the CDR3 is TGTGCCAGCAGTGAAGTCAGGGTTGTGGTCTATGGCTACACCTTC.